This TCR beta chain came from a study of T cells in Graves' hyperthyroidism and ophthalmopathy. This clonotype has a count of ten or more. Its specificity is not known. Study-wide results and caveats: Through a model of 13 V-J features, ophthalmopathy was separated from stable hyperthyroidism.

Cells are PBMCs isolated from more than 8.5 ml of fresh blood. The germline gives CDR1 SGHRS, CDR2 YFSETQ. This CDR3 is 15 amino acids long. V shed 4 bases and J 3 bases; nucleotides not matched to a gene: 7. TCR beta CDR3 regions were amplified from RNA. HTBI primers were the set used in a first-round RT-PCR of the TCR CDR3. TCRdb fed the multiplex PCR reads into MiXCR, producing one record per CDR3 protein. The data show about 700,000 distinct CDR3 sequences, 14% seen once. The material sequenced was blood. This sequence joins TRBV5-1 and TRBJ2-3, with 8 bases identical to TRBD1. The sequence derives from a woman aged 18-35 years with Graves' hyperthyroidism. CDR3 DNA sequence: TGCGCCAGCAGCCGCGACAGGGGACCGACAGATACGCAGTATTTT. Translation gives CASSRDRGPTDTQYF.